A selection of T cell receptor beta chains follows, all from one sample in a study of long-term antiretroviral therapy in people with HIV. This table comes from immunoSEQ multiplex PCR, and its TCRdb copy is limited to in-frame clones, with some not included. The repertoire holds tens of thousands of clones, 70% to 90% seen once, with around 6.4% in the top ten. Sequences were derived from unsorted PBMCs, sampled 0.6 years after starting antiretroviral therapy. The receptors originated from a man aged 55-75 years with HIV. CDR3s include the opening cysteine and the closing phenylalanine or tryptophan. D genes are given only for firm matches. The size field is filled for only some rows; it gives once, few, many or a size class.

v_gene,d_gene,j_gene,abundance,CDR3aa,CDR3nt
TRBV29-1,TRBD1,TRBJ1-2,NA,CSVGGGQGYTEGYTF,TGCAGCGTTGGGGGGGGACAGGGCTATACGGAGGGCTACACCTTC
TRBV5-4,TRBD1,TRBJ1-2,NA,CASMVDRGGNYGYTF,TGTGCCAGCATGGTGGACAGGGGTGGAAACTATGGCTACACCTTC
TRBV7-8,NA,TRBJ2-1,once,CASSYQPRAHSSYNEQFF,TGTGCCAGCAGCTACCAGCCCAGGGCGCATTCCTCCTACAATGAGCAGTTCTTC
TRBV2,NA,TRBJ2-1,NA,CASSERGTSSYNEQFF,TGTGCCAGCAGTGAACGAGGAACTAGCTCCTACAATGAGCAGTTCTTC
TRBV9,TRBD2,TRBJ2-3,once,CASSVRGVGGTDTQYF,TGTGCCAGCAGCGTACGGGGGGTTGGAGGCACAGATACGCAGTATTTT
TRBV9,TRBD1,TRBJ1-1,NA,CASSAYRGMNTEAFF,TGTGCCAGCAGCGCATACAGGGGAATGAACACTGAAGCTTTCTTT
TRBV5-6,NA,TRBJ2-7,once,CASSRGGNYEQYF,TGTGCCAGCAGCCGAGGGGGAAACTACGAGCAGTACTTC
TRBV29-1,TRBD2,TRBJ2-7,NA,CSVGGLAGGYEQYF,TGCAGCGTCGGGGGGCTAGCGGGGGGCTACGAGCAGTACTTC
TRBV11-2,TRBD2,TRBJ2-1,NA,CASGRGLIGEQFF,TGTGCCAGCGGGCGGGGGTTAATCGGTGAGCAGTTCTTC
TRBV10-3,TRBD1,TRBJ1-5,NA,CAISDPEGGGKPQHF,TGTGCCATCAGTGACCCGGAAGGGGGCGGGAAGCCCCAGCATTTT